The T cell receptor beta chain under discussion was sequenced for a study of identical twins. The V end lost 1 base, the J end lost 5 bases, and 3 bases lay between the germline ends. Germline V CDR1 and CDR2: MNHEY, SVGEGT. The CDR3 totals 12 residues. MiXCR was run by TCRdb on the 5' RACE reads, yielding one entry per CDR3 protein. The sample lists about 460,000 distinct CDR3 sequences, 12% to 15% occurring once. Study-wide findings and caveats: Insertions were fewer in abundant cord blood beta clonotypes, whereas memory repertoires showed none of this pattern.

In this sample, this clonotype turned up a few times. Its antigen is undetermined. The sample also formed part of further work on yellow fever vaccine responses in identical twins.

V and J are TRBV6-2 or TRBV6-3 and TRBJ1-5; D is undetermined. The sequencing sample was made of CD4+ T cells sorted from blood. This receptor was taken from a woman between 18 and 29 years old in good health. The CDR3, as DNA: TGTGCCAGCAGTTACTTGGATCAGCCCCAGCATTTT. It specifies CASSYLDQPQHF.